This entry concerns a single T cell receptor (beta chain). The antigen remains undetermined. Trimming removed 6 bases from V and 3 bases from J, with 14 bases in between. The germline CDR1 and CDR2 sequences are MNHEY and SMNVEV (reference sequence). CDR3 size: 14 residues. This sample is part of a study of cytomegalovirus exposure and HLA in healthy donors. Broader study findings: Per published accounts, TCR beta sequences correctly predicted the HLA-A and HLA-B alleles of most subjects.

The PCR was carried out with 60 Vbeta primers and 13 Jbeta primers. Sequencing was performed with immunoSEQ multiplex PCR; in TCRdb, only in-frame clones are kept and a portion is missing. The table records roughly 100,000 clones, 60% to 85% of them present only once. The sample was PBMCs. The rearrangement uses TRBV27 and TRBJ1-1, with a possible D match to TRBD1 (6 bases). The sequence was obtained from a man aged 35 to 55 in good health and CMV-seronegative. The CDR3 spells CASSPRGQYTEAFF. The CDR3 coding sequence is TGTGCCAGCAGCCCTCGGGGACAATACACTGAAGCTTTCTTT.